The rows below give T cell receptor beta chains drawn from one sample of a study of cytomegalovirus exposure and HLA in healthy donors. TCRdb keeps only in-frame clones here, not all; method: immunoSEQ multiplex PCR. The sample includes about 160,000 clones, more than 80% of them seen just once. Sequenced: PBMCs. These receptors were collected from a male donor in good health and CMV-seronegative. CDR3s leave out the opening cysteine and the closing phenylalanine or tryptophan. Each record gives: J gene, V gene, CDR3 protein.

>TRBJ1-1|TRBV27
ASSLIRGNTEAF
>TRBJ2-1|TRBV9
ASSVGENRLYNEQF
>TRBJ1-5|TRBV18
ASSREGNQPQH
>TRBJ2-1|TRBV27
ASRVTGGSEQF
>TRBJ2-2|TRBV5-1
ASSFRVAAQNTGELF
>TRBJ1-1|TRBV6-1
ASSELKGALNTEAF
>TRBJ2-7|TRBV28
ASIKISGQGWHEQY
>TRBJ2-7|TRBV10-3
AISAGLAGDEQY
>TRBJ2-2|TRBV30
AWGDIDTGELF
>TRBJ2-2|TRBV11-2
ASRPTGYRTGELF
>TRBJ2-1|TRBV5-1
ASSLTSGGANEQF
>TRBJ1-5|TRBV28
ASSGTGRDRQPQH
>TRBJ1-6|TRBV27
ASRRTGYNSPLH
>TRBJ2-5|TRBV10-3
AISESARGQETQY
>TRBJ1-2|TRBV6-5
ASSYRVGNYGYP
>.|TRBV6-6
ASSYSIFLYEQY
>TRBJ2-5|TRBV10-3
AISAGQGAFAGGETQY
>TRBJ2-7|TRBV4-3
ASSQSRQGTYEQY
>TRBJ2-6|TRBV10-3
AISGGLAGSGANVLT
>TRBJ2-7|TRBV5-8
ASSFGTGDRYEQY
>TRBJ2-3|TRBV10-3
AISGGQGRTDTQY
>TRBJ2-5|TRBV2
ASSDGGGWETQY
>TRBJ2-3|TRBV5-1
ASSHMDRGTDTQY
>TRBJ2-3|TRBV5-1
ASSLTGTSGVIADTQY
>TRBJ2-1|TRBV15
ATSTGIAGGNEQF
>TRBJ1-2|TRBV21-1
ASSMDRGPEGYT
>TRBJ2-1|TRBV5-5
ASSSGQGYNEQF
>TRBJ2-7|TRBV6-4
ASSDSNGRQGSPYEQY
>TRBJ2-7|TRBV7-3
ASSLQAGGSYEQY
>TRBJ1-3|TRBV10-3
AISEAGGVSGNTIY
>TRBJ2-6|TRBV19
ASTTQGEAGANVLT
>TRBJ1-2|TRBV18
ASSPGPQKANYGYT
>TRBJ1-1|TRBV7-9
ASSRRDTEAF
>TRBJ1-1|TRBV28
ASSSRGTEAF
>TRBJ2-1|TRBV7-6
ASSLRQATEQF
>TRBJ2-5|TRBV5-4
ASSKQTGLQETQY
>TRBJ2-7|TRBV5-1
ASSSGQGITYEQY
>TRBJ2-5|TRBV28
ASSYLSGKEETQY
>TRBJ2-3|TRBV7-9
ASSPRRRGRTDTQY
>TRBJ1-1|TRBV11-2
ASSLAPPANGVNTEAF
>TRBJ1-2|TRBV28
ASSRTGGYGYT
>TRBJ1-2|TRBV6-5
ASSNRPNYGYT
>TRBJ2-7|TRBV7-9
ASSLETNSYEQY
>TRBJ2-5|TRBV18
ASSGLAGGRYQETQY
>TRBJ2-1|TRBV7-6
ASSLQGYEQF
>TRBJ1-4|TRBV27
ASSLWADRGREKLF
>TRBJ2-1|TRBV6-5
ASGSWNNEQF
>TRBJ2-1|TRBV7-3
ASRLDHLGRAGGEQF
>TRBJ2-3|TRBV10-3
AISDTGTSTDTQY
>TRBJ1-6|TRBV9
ASSVETDYNSPLH
>TRBJ2-5|TRBV29-1
SAGRQAVGQETQY
>TRBJ2-5|TRBV2
ASSGGLAGLFPQETQY
>TRBJ1-2|TRBV7-9
SSSLITGGGYGYT
>TRBJ1-2|TRBV11-2
ASSPRGYGYT
>TRBJ2-3|TRBV6-5
ARTVRGGDTQY
>TRBJ1-2|TRBV5-1
ASSTPGQNYGYT
>TRBJ1-5|TRBV6-1
ASSEGTGGRQPQH
>TRBJ2-1|TRBV27
ASNPSGFSYNEQF
>TRBJ2-1|TRBV19
ASSPGLAGAHLNEQF